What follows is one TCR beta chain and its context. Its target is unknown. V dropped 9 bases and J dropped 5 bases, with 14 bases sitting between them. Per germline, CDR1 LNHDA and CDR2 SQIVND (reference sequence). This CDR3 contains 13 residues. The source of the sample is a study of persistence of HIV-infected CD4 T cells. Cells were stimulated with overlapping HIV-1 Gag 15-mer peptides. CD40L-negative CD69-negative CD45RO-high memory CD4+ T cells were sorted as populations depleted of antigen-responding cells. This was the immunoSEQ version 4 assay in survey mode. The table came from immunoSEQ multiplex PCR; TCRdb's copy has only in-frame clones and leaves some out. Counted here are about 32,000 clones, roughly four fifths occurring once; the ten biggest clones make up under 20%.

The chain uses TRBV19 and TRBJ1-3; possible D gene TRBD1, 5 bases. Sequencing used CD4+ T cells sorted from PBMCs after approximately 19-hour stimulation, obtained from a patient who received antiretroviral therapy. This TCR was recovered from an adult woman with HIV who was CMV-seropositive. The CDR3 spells CASLFTGRNTIYF. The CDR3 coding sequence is TGTGCCAGCCTTTTTACAGGCAGAAACACCATATATTTT.